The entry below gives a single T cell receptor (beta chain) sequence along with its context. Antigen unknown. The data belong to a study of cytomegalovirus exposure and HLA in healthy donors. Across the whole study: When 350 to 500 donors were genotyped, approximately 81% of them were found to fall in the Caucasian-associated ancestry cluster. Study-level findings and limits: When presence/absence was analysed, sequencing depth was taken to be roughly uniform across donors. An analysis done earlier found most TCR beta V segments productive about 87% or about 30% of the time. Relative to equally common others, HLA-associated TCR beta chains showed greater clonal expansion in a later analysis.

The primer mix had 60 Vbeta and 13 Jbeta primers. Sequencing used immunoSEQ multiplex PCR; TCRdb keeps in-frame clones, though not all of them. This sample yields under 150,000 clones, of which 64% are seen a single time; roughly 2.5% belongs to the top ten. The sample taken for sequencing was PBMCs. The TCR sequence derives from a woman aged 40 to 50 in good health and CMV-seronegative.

The CDR3 loop reads CASSERRGRKETQYF. DNA of the CDR3: TGTGCCAGCAGCGAACGAAGGGGAAGAAAAGAGACCCAGTACTTC. The V and J genes are TRBV28 and TRBJ2-5; tentatively, D is TRBD1 (5 bases). The V end lost 6 bases, the J end lost 3 bases, and 17 bases lay between the germline ends. CDR1 MDHEN and CDR2 SYDVKM come from the germline V gene. The CDR3 runs to 15 residues.